These T cell receptor beta chains were read from a single sample in a study of regulatory T cells in long-lasting Graves disease. One entry per CDR3 protein results from TCRdb running MiXCR on the multiplex PCR reads. The data show a few hundred thousand distinct CDR3 sequences, roughly 23% seen once. This specimen was peripheral blood mononuclear cells (PBMCs), taken when the disease was refractory, from a patient treated with antithyroid drugs. The receptors here all came from a female donor with Graves disease. The CDR3 runs from the conserved cysteine through the conserved F or W. The order of the fields is clone size, D gene, J gene, V gene, CDR3 DNA, CDR3 protein. D genes are given only for firm matches. Clone sizes are given selectively: once, few, many, or a class where the clone is expanded.

abundance: .; d_gene: .; j_gene: TRBJ2-7; v_gene: TRBV29-1; CDR3nt: TGCAGCGTTGCTATACAGGACGGTCACGAGCAGTACTTC; CDR3aa: CSVAIQDGHEQYF
abundance: many; d_gene: .; j_gene: TRBJ2-7; v_gene: TRBV3-1; CDR3nt: TGTGCCAGCAGCTCGGCGGAAAGTGAGCAGTACTTC; CDR3aa: CASSSAESEQYF
abundance: .; d_gene: TRBD2; j_gene: TRBJ2-1; v_gene: TRBV20-1; CDR3nt: TGCAGTGCTAGGGGACTAGCCGACTCCTACAATGAGCAGTTCTTC; CDR3aa: CSARGLADSYNEQFF
abundance: many; d_gene: .; j_gene: TRBJ1-1; v_gene: TRBV19; CDR3nt: TGTGCCAGTAGTATCGACAGAGGGACTGAAGCTTTCTTT; CDR3aa: CASSIDRGTEAFF
abundance: once; d_gene: .; j_gene: TRBJ1-2; v_gene: TRBV4-1; CDR3nt: TGCGCCAGCAGTCGAGCAGGATATAACTATGGCTACACCTTC; CDR3aa: CASSRAGYNYGYTF
abundance: many; d_gene: .; j_gene: TRBJ2-7; v_gene: TRBV28; CDR3nt: TGTGCCAGCAACACAGACTACGAGCAGTACTTC; CDR3aa: CASNTDYEQYF
abundance: few; d_gene: TRBD1; j_gene: TRBJ1-1; v_gene: TRBV10-3; CDR3nt: TGTGCCATCAGTACGGGGACAGGGAACACTGAAGCTTTCTTT; CDR3aa: CAISTGTGNTEAFF
abundance: .; d_gene: TRBD2; j_gene: TRBJ2-1; v_gene: TRBV28; CDR3nt: TGTGCCAGCAGTACCAAGCGGGGGGGCCCCTGGAATGAGCAGTTCTTC; CDR3aa: CASSTKRGGPWNEQFF
abundance: many; d_gene: .; j_gene: TRBJ2-7; v_gene: TRBV28; CDR3nt: TGTGCCAGCAGTTTAAGCGGCTACACCCCCTACGAGCAGTACTTC; CDR3aa: CASSLSGYTPYEQYF
abundance: .; d_gene: TRBD1; j_gene: TRBJ1-5; v_gene: TRBV19; CDR3nt: TGTGCCAGTAGTATAGGGACAGGGAGCCATCAGCCCCAGCATTTT; CDR3aa: CASSIGTGSHQPQHF
abundance: few; d_gene: TRBD2; j_gene: TRBJ2-5; v_gene: TRBV5-1; CDR3nt: TGCGCCAGCAGCTTGAACGCGGCGGGAGCGGGGGCTAAAGAGACCCAGTACTTC; CDR3aa: CASSLNAAGAGAKETQYF
abundance: .; d_gene: .; j_gene: TRBJ2-5; v_gene: TRBV2; CDR3nt: TGTGCCAGCAGCTATCCGGGCGAGACCCAGTACTTC; CDR3aa: CASSYPGETQYF
abundance: .; d_gene: .; j_gene: TRBJ1-2; v_gene: TRBV29-1; CDR3nt: TGCAGCGTTGACAGGGTGGGAGGCTACACCTTC; CDR3aa: CSVDRVGGYTF
abundance: many; d_gene: .; j_gene: TRBJ1-2; v_gene: TRBV12-3/TRBV12-4; CDR3nt: TGTGCCAGCAGGTCGCGGGTTTTTTCTGGCTACACCTTC; CDR3aa: CASRSRVFSGYTF
abundance: few; d_gene: .; j_gene: TRBJ2-1; v_gene: TRBV28; CDR3nt: TGTGCCAGCAGTTCGGGTGTCTTCTACAATGAGCAGTTCTTC; CDR3aa: CASSSGVFYNEQFF
abundance: few; d_gene: .; j_gene: TRBJ1-2; v_gene: TRBV7-2; CDR3nt: TGTGCCAGCAGCCAGGGGCTGTATGGCTACACCTTC; CDR3aa: CASSQGLYGYTF
abundance: many; d_gene: .; j_gene: TRBJ1-1; v_gene: TRBV28; CDR3nt: TGTGCCAGCAGACGGGACGGTGAAGCTTTCTTT; CDR3aa: CASRRDGEAFF
abundance: many; d_gene: TRBD1; j_gene: TRBJ2-5; v_gene: TRBV7-2; CDR3nt: TGTGCCAGCAGCTTCATAGGGGGCCCAGAGACCCAGTACTTC; CDR3aa: CASSFIGGPETQYF
abundance: many; d_gene: .; j_gene: TRBJ2-7; v_gene: TRBV29-1; CDR3nt: TGCAGCGTTGTGGGGAGCAGGAATCCCCACGAGCAGTACTTC; CDR3aa: CSVVGSRNPHEQYF
abundance: few; d_gene: TRBD2; j_gene: TRBJ2-1; v_gene: TRBV7-2; CDR3nt: TGTGCCAGCAGCTTAGAATTTCGGACTAGCGGGAGGGCCAGGTATGAGCAGTTCTTC; CDR3aa: CASSLEFRTSGRARYEQFF
abundance: .; d_gene: .; j_gene: TRBJ2-7; v_gene: TRBV6-1; CDR3nt: TGTGCCAGCAACCTAGCGCAAGGGGTCTACGAGCAGTACTTC; CDR3aa: CASNLAQGVYEQYF
abundance: .; d_gene: .; j_gene: TRBJ2-1; v_gene: TRBV28; CDR3nt: TGTGCCAGCAGTTTGGGCAGGGACTCCTACAATGAGCAGTTCTTC; CDR3aa: CASSLGRDSYNEQFF
abundance: few; d_gene: .; j_gene: TRBJ1-1; v_gene: TRBV28; CDR3nt: TGTGCCAGCAGCCGCGGGAGGGCGTACACTGAAGCTTTCTTT; CDR3aa: CASSRGRAYTEAFF
abundance: many; d_gene: .; j_gene: TRBJ2-7; v_gene: TRBV5-8; CDR3nt: TGTGCCAGCAGCTTTATCGAGCCTTCCTACGAGCAGTACTTC; CDR3aa: CASSFIEPSYEQYF
abundance: many; d_gene: .; j_gene: TRBJ1-5; v_gene: TRBV7-2; CDR3nt: TGTGCCAGCAGCTCGGACGGCGGGATGAGCAATCAGCCCCAGCATTTT; CDR3aa: CASSSDGGMSNQPQHF
abundance: .; d_gene: .; j_gene: TRBJ1-1; v_gene: TRBV7-3; CDR3nt: TGTGCCAGCAGCCAACAGGGCGACACTGAAGCTTTCTTT; CDR3aa: CASSQQGDTEAFF
abundance: .; d_gene: .; j_gene: TRBJ2-1; v_gene: TRBV6-2/TRBV6-3; CDR3nt: TGTGCCAGCAGTGAATCTCGACCCAACGGGCAGTTCTTC; CDR3aa: CASSESRPNGQFF
abundance: .; d_gene: TRBD1; j_gene: TRBJ1-4; v_gene: TRBV5-6; CDR3nt: TGTGCCAGCAGCTACCAGGGGGCTACTAATGAAAAACTGTTTTTT; CDR3aa: CASSYQGATNEKLFF
abundance: few; d_gene: .; j_gene: TRBJ2-6; v_gene: TRBV5-1; CDR3nt: TGCGCCAGCAGCCTAGGGACTTACGACTCTGGGGCCAACGTCCTGACTTTC; CDR3aa: CASSLGTYDSGANVLTF